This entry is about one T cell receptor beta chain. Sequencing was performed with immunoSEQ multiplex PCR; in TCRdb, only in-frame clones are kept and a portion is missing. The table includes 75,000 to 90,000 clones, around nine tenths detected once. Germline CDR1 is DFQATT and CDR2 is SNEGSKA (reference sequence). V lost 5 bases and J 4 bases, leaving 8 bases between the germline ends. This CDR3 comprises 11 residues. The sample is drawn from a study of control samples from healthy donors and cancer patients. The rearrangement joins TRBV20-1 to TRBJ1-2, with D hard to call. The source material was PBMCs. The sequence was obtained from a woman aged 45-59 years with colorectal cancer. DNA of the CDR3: TGCAGTGCTCACGACTCCTATGGCTACACCTTC. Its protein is CSAHDSYGYTF.